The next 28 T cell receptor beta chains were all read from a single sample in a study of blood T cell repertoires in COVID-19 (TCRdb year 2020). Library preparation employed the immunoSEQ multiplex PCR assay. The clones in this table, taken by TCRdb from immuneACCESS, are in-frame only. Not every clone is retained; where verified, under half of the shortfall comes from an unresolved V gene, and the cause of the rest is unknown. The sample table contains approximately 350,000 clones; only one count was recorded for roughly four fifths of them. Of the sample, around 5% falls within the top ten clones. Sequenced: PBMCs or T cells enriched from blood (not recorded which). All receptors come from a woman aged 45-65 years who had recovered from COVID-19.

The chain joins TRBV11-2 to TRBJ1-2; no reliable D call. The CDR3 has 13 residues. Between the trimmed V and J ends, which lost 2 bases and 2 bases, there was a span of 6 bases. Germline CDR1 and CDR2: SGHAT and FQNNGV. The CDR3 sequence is CASSLTDNYGYTF. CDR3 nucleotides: TGTGCCAGCAGCTTAACAGACAACTATGGCTACACCTTC.

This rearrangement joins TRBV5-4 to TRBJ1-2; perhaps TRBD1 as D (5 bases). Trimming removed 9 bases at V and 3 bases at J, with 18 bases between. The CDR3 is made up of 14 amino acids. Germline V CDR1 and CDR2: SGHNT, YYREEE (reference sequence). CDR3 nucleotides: TGTGCCACCGCTCGGGGGTCTTTTGACTATGGCTACACCTTC. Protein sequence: CATARGSFDYGYTF.

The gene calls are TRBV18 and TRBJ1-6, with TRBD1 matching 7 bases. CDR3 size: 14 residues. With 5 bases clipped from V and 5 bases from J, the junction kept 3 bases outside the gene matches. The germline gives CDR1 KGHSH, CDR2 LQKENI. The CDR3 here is CASSRDRHNSPLHF. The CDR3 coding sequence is TGTGCCAGCTCAAGGGACAGACATAATTCACCCCTCCACTTT.

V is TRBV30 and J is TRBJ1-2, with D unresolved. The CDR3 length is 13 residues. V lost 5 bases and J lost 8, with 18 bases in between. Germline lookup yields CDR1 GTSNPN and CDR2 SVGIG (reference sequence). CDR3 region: CAWSSRAGGGYTF. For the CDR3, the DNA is TGTGCCTGGTCATCGCGGGCTGGAGGGGGCTACACCTTC.

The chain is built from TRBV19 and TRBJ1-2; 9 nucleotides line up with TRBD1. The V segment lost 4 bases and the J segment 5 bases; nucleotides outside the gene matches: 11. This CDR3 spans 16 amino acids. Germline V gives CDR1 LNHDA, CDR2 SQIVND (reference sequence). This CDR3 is CASSNTQGALKYGYTF. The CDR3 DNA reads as TGTGCCAGTAGTAACACACAGGGGGCGCTTAAATATGGCTACACCTTC.

DNA for the CDR3: TGTGCCAGCAACCGTTGGCGCGGCACTGAAGCTTTCTTT. It translates to CASNRWRGTEAFF. The V and J genes are TRBV6-5 and TRBJ1-1; the D is unclear. The CDR3 is made up of 13 amino acids. Trimming left V 7 bases short and J 4 bases short, with 13 bases between. CDR1 is MNHEY, CDR2 SVGAGI, per germline.

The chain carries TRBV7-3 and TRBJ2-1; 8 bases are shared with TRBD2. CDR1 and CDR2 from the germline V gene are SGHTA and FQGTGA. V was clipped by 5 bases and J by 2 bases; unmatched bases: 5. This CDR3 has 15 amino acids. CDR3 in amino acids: CASSRSGATYNEQFF. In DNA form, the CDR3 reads TGTGCCAGCAGCCGTAGCGGGGCTACCTACAATGAGCAGTTCTTC.

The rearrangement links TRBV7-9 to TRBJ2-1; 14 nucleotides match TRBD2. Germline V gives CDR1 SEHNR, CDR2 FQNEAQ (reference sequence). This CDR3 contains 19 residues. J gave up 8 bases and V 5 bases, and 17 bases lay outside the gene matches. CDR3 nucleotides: TGTGCCAGCAGCCACCTAGGGACTAGCGGGGGCTTAGGCTGGGATGAGCAGTTCTTC. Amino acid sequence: CASSHLGTSGGLGWDEQFF.

This CDR3 reads CASSLGPGVQETQYF. CDR3 sequence (DNA): TGCGCCAGCAGCTTGGGGCCGGGGGTCCAAGAGACCCAGTACTTC. The V call is TRBV5-1, the J call TRBJ2-5; maybe TRBD2 (6 bases). V was trimmed by 0 bases and J by 1 base, leaving 10 bases between them. The CDR3 totals 15 residues. The germline V gene has CDR1 SGHRS and CDR2 YFSETQ.

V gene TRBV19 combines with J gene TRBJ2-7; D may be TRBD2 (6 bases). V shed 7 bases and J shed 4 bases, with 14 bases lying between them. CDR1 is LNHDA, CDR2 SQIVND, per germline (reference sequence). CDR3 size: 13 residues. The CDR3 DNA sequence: TGTGCCAGTACCGGACAAGGGAGGTACGAGCAGTACTTC. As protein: CASTGQGRYEQYF. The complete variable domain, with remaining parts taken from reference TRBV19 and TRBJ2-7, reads DGGITQSPKYLFRKEGQNVTLSCEQNLNHDAMYWYRQDPGQGLRLIYYSQIVNDFQKGDIAEGYSVSREKKESFPLTVTSAQKNPTAFYLCASTGQGRYEQYFGPGTRLTVT.

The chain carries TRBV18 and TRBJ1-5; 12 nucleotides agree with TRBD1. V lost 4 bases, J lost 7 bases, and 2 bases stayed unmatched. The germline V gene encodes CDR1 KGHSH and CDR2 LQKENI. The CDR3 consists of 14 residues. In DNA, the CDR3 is TGTGCCAGCTCACGGGACAGGGGGCGGCAGCCCCAGCATTTT. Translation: CASSRDRGRQPQHF.

The CDR3: CASSLGTGSFSETQYF. Written as DNA, the CDR3 is TGTGCCAGCAGCTTGGGGACAGGGAGTTTTTCGGAGACCCAGTACTTC. J is TRBJ2-5 and V is TRBV5-5; TRBD1 matches at 8 bases. Trimming at V came to 0 bases and at J to 5 bases, leaving 9 bases not matched to a gene. Germline values: CDR1 SGHKS, CDR2 YYEKEE (reference sequence). There are 16 residues in the CDR3.

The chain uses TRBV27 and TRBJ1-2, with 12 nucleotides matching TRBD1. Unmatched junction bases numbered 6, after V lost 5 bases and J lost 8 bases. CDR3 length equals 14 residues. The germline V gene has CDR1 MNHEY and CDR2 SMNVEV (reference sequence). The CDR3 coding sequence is TGTGCCAGCAGTCCCGGGACAGGGGGCGCGGGCTACACCTTC. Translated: CASSPGTGGAGYTF.

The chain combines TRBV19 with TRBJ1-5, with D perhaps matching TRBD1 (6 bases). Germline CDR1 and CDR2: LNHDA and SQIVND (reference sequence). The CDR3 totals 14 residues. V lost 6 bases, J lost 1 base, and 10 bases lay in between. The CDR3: CASRSGVSNQPQHF. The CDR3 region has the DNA TGTGCCAGTAGGTCAGGGGTGAGCAATCAGCCCCAGCATTTT.

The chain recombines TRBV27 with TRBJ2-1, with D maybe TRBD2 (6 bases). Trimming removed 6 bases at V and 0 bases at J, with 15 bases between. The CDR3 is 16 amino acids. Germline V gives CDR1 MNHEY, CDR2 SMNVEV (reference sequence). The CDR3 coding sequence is TGTGCCAGCAGCCCATCCGGGGGAATCTCCTACAATGAGCAGTTCTTC. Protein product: CASSPSGGISYNEQFF.

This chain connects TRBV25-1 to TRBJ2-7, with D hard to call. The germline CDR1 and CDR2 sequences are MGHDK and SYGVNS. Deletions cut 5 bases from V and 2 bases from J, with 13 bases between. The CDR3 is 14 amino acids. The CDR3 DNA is TGTGCCAGCAGTCTGGCAGTCCACGCCTACGAGCAGTACTTC. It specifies CASSLAVHAYEQYF.

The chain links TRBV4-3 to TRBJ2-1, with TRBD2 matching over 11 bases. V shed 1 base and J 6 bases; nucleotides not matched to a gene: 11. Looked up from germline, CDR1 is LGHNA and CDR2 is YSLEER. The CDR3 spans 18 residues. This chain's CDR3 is CASSQAPTTSGGLNEQFF. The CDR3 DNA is TGCGCCAGCAGCCAAGCCCCAACAACTAGCGGGGGCCTCAATGAGCAGTTCTTC.

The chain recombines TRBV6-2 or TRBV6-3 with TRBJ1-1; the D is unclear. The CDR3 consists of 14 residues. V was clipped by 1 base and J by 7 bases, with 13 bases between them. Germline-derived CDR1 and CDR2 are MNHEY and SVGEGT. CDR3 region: CASSYLASRLEAFF. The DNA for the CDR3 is TGTGCCAGCAGTTACTTGGCCAGCCGACTTGAAGCTTTCTTT.

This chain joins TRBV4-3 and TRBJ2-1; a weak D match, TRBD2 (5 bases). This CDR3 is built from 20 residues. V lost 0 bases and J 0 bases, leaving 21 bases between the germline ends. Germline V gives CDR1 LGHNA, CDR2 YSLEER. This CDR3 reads CASSQESSASRVSSYNEQFF. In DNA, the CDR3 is TGCGCCAGCAGCCAAGAAAGTTCTGCGTCGCGGGTTAGCTCCTACAATGAGCAGTTCTTC.

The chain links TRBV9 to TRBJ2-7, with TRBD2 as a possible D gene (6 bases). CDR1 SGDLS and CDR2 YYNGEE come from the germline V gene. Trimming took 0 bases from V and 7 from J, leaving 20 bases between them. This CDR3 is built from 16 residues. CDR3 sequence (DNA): TGTGCCAGCAGCGTAGCTACTGGGACTCTCCCTATGGAGCAGTACTTC. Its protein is CASSVATGTLPMEQYF.

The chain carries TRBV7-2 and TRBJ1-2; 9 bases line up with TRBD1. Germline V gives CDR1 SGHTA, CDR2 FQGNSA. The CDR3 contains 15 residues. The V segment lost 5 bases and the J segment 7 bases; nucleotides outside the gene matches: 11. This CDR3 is CASSPAGQGGGGYTF. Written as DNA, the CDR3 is TGTGCCAGCAGCCCGGCGGGACAGGGAGGTGGTGGCTACACCTTC.

The DNA for the CDR3 is TGTGCCAGTAGCTGGGGGACTAGCGGGACCACCTACAATGAGCAGTTCTTC. As protein: CASSWGTSGTTYNEQFF. The chain links TRBV19 to TRBJ2-1; 13 nucleotides match TRBD2. The CDR3 is made up of 17 amino acids. Germline lookup yields CDR1 LNHDA and CDR2 SQIVND (reference sequence). J gave up 2 bases and V 6 bases, and 7 bases lay outside the gene matches.

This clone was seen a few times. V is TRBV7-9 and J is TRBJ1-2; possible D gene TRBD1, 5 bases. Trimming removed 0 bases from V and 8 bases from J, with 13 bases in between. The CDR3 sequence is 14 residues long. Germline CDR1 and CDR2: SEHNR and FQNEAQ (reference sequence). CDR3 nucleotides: TGTGCCAGCAGCTTAGCGAGCGGGGCTGGAGGCTACACCTTC. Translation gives CASSLASGAGGYTF.

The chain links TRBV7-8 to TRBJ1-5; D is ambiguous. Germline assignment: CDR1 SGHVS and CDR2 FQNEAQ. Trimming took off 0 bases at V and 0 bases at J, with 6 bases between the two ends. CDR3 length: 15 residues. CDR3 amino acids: CASSLATVSNQPQHF. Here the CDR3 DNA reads TGTGCCAGCAGCTTAGCTACAGTTAGCAATCAGCCCCAGCATTTT.

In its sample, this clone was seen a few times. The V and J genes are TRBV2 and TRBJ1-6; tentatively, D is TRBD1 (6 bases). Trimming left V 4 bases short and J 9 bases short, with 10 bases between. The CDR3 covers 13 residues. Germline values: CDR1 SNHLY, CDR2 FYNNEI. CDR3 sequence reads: CASSGTVSSPLHF. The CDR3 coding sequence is TGTGCCAGCAGTGGGACAGTAAGTTCACCCCTCCACTTT.

The CDR3 DNA sequence: TGTGCCAGCAGTTGGCAGGGTTATGAAAAACTGTTTTTT. Amino acid sequence: CASSWQGYEKLFF. V is TRBV5-8 and J is TRBJ1-4, with D possibly being TRBD1 (5 bases). Looked up from germline, CDR1 is SGHTS and CDR2 is YDEGEE. Deletions cut 5 bases from V and 6 bases from J, with 11 bases between. The CDR3 length is 13 residues.

The DNA of the CDR3 is TGTGCCAGTAGTATAAGGGGTTCGGGCAATCAGCCCCAGCATTTT. This gives the protein CASSIRGSGNQPQHF. The chain is built from TRBV19 and TRBJ1-5, with a possible D match to TRBD1 (5 bases). Trimming pared 2 bases from V and 2 bases from J, leaving 10 bases between. Per the germline V gene, CDR1 is LNHDA and CDR2 is SQIVND (reference sequence). CDR3 size: 15 residues.

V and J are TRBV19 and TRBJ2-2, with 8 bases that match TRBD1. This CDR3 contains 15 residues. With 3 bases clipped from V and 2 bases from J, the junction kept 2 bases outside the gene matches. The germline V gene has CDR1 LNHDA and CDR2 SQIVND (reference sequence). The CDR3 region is CASSIQGANTGELFF. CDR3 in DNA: TGTGCCAGTAGTATTCAGGGGGCAAACACCGGGGAGCTGTTTTTT.